Following are 29 T cell receptor beta chains from one sample sequenced in a study of glioma-infiltrating T cells. Using RNA template, CDR3s of TCR alpha and beta were amplified with iRepertoire arm-PCR. MiXCR, run by TCRdb on the multiplex PCR reads, gives a single entry per CDR3 protein. In the table there are around 190,000 distinct CDR3 sequences, around 30% of which are singletons. The sequenced sample was glioma tissue, nonneoplastic brain tissue, or PBMCs (not recorded which). The receptors were gathered from a human donor with low-grade glioma or glioblastoma, undergoing nonglioma brain surgery, or in good health (not recorded which).

This clonotype was found many times. The V gene is TRBV20-1, the J gene TRBJ2-7; TRBD2 aligns across 11 bases. V shed 5 bases and J 2 bases; nucleotides not matched to a gene: 5. The CDR3 is 14 amino acids. From germline, CDR1 is DFQATT and CDR2 SNEGSKA (reference sequence). CDR3 loop: CSAPTSGATYEQYF. The CDR3 DNA reads TGCAGTGCTCCGACTAGCGGGGCGACCTACGAGCAGTACTTC.

To note about this clonotype: This may be a read error, as it is one base from a much larger clone. The V call is TRBV28, the J call TRBJ1-2; D gene uncertain. Germline values: CDR1 MDHEN, CDR2 SYDVKM. V dropped 8 bases and J dropped 7 bases, with 23 bases sitting between them. This CDR3 region has 15 residues. DNA of the CDR3: TGTGCCAGCGGGTCGGGCATTTCTCGGTATAGTGGCTACACCTTC. This encodes CASGSGISRYSGYTF.

V and J are TRBV7-2 and TRBJ2-7; the match to TRBD2 covers 10 bases. The length of the CDR3 is 19 residues. Trimming took 0 bases from V and 5 from J; bases not matched to a gene: 16. CDR1 and CDR2 (germline): SGHTA, FQGNSA. In nucleotides, the CDR3 is TGTGCCAGCAGCTTAGCAGGGGCCGGAAGGCCTAGCGGGAGTAACGAGCAGTACTTC. It is translated as CASSLAGAGRPSGSNEQYF.

This clonotype was detected once. The chain links TRBV6-1 to TRBJ2-3, with 9 bases matching TRBD1. Germline values: CDR1 MNHNS, CDR2 SASEGT. This CDR3 region has 15 residues. The trim removed 7 bases at V and 8 bases at J, leaving 13 bases unmatched. The CDR3 DNA reads TGTGCCAGCACCGACGAACAGGGGGCCCGGGGTACGCAGTATTTT. It is translated as CASTDEQGARGTQYF.

Concerning this clonotype: A clone one base away is much larger, so this may be a read error. The V and J genes are TRBV6-1 and TRBJ2-7; 8 bases map to TRBD2. CDR3 length: 18 amino acids. Germline assignment: CDR1 MNHNS and CDR2 SASEGT. This CDR3 is CASTPSGGGVSGSFWQHF. DNA for the CDR3: TGTGCCAGCACCCCCTCCGGGGGCGGAGTGAGCGGGAGCTTCTGGCAGCACTTC.

The table lists this clonotype with many counts. This sequence joins TRBV7-2 and TRBJ1-1, with TRBD1 identical over 9 bases. The V gene's germline CDR1 is SGHTA and CDR2 FQGNSA. The CDR3 has 15 residues. Trimming at V came to 5 bases and at J to 5 bases, leaving 9 bases not matched to a gene. The CDR3, as DNA: TGTGCCAGCAGCATAATACAGGGGGCCGGAACTGAAGCTTTCTTT. Its translation: CASSIIQGAGTEAFF.

This clonotype was seen at least ten times. V gene TRBV29-1 combines with J gene TRBJ2-1; 11 positions match TRBD2. The V segment lost 6 bases and the J segment 5 bases; nucleotides outside the gene matches: 6. CDR1 and CDR2 from the germline V gene are SQVTM and ANQGSEA. This CDR3 comprises 14 residues. CDR3: CSVAGTSGNNEQFF. CDR3 coding DNA: TGCAGCGTCGCCGGGACTAGCGGCAACAATGAGCAGTTCTTC.

This chain uses TRBV7-7 with TRBJ2-3; 8 positions match TRBD1. The CDR3 is 15 amino acids. CDR1 is SSHAT and CDR2 is FNYEAQ in the germline V gene (reference sequence). The CDR3 reads CASGRAGGVTDTQYF. The CDR3 bases are TGTGCTAGCGGCCGCGCAGGGGGCGTCACAGATACGCAGTATTTT.

This sequence joins TRBV27 and TRBJ1-5; 9 nucleotides line up with TRBD1. J gave up 4 bases and V 6 bases, and 7 bases lay outside the gene matches. CDR3 length: 15 residues. Germline V CDR1 and CDR2: MNHEY, SMNVEV (reference sequence). The CDR3 spells CASSPDRGTNQPQHF. For the CDR3, the DNA is TGTGCCAGCAGCCCGGACAGGGGCACTAATCAGCCCCAGCATTTT.

This chain joins TRBV7-8 and TRBJ2-1; no clear D. This CDR3 has 19 amino acids. V lost 2 bases and J 0 bases, leaving 20 bases between the germline ends. Looked up from germline, CDR1 is SGHVS and CDR2 is FQNEAQ. The CDR3 DNA follows: TGTGCCAGCAGCTTAATAGGGTGGGCGGATCCGAGCTCCTACAATGAGCAGTTCTTC. It specifies CASSLIGWADPSSYNEQFF.

This clonotype has just a few counts. The rearrangement links TRBV4-3 to TRBJ2-3, with D possibly matching TRBD1 (5 bases). This CDR3 region has 17 residues. Trimming took 2 bases from V and 4 from J, leaving 19 bases between them. Germline CDR1 reads LGHNA; CDR2 reads YSLEER. In DNA, the CDR3 is TGCGCCAGCAGCCAAAGGGGTTCTATAATAAGCGCAGATACGCAGTATTTT. Translation: CASSQRGSIISADTQYF.

This clonotype was seen ten or more times. This chain joins TRBV7-2 and TRBJ1-5; unclear D gene. Germline V lookup: CDR1 SGHTA, CDR2 FQGNSA. V was shortened by 1 base and J by 3 bases, with 16 bases between the two germline ends. The CDR3 is 17 residues long. The CDR3 DNA follows: TGTGCCAGCAGCTTAGGCTCAGTAGGTTTCGACAATCAGCCCCAGCATTTT. It encodes CASSLGSVGFDNQPQHF.

In this sample, this clonotype turned up many times. The chain employs TRBV7-2 and TRBJ2-4; 10 bases align to TRBD1. The CDR3 runs to 15 residues. Germline lookup yields CDR1 SGHTA and CDR2 FQGNSA. The V gene end was trimmed by 5 bases and the J gene end by 13 bases; junction bases not matched to a gene: 14. CDR3 in amino acids: CASSPMMVGQGQQYF. The CDR3 nucleotides read TGTGCCAGCAGCCCGATGATGGTGGGACAGGGGCAACAGTACTTC.

This clonotype was seen many times. The chain recombines TRBV20-1 with TRBJ1-1, with 10 nucleotides matching TRBD1. V lost 6 bases, J lost 13 bases, and 11 bases stayed unmatched. From germline, CDR1 is DFQATT and CDR2 SNEGSKA (reference sequence). The CDR3 extends over 12 amino acids. The chain's CDR3 is CSAMTGGRGGFF. The CDR3 DNA follows: TGCAGTGCCATGACAGGGGGCAGGGGGGGTTTCTTT.

The table lists this clonotype with a few counts. The chain uses TRBV12-3 or TRBV12-4 and TRBJ1-5, with 9 bases identical to TRBD1. The CDR3 is 14 residues long. With V trimmed by 5 bases and J by 6 bases, 5 bases remained unmatched. The CDR3 protein is CASSITGGGQPQHF. The CDR3 coding sequence is TGTGCCAGCAGTATCACAGGGGGCGGTCAGCCCCAGCATTTT.

The sample holds many counts of this clonotype. The chain uses TRBV20-1 and TRBJ2-3; D gene ambiguous. Trimming took 0 bases from V and 2 from J, leaving 12 bases between them. CDR3 length: 15 residues. The germline gives CDR1 DFQATT, CDR2 SNEGSKA (reference sequence). The chain's CDR3 is CSARDAADPTDTQYF. CDR3 bases: TGCAGTGCTAGAGATGCTGCGGACCCCACAGATACGCAGTATTTT.

This clonotype was recorded at least ten times. J is TRBJ2-2 and V is TRBV4-1; 10 positions match TRBD2. This CDR3 has 17 residues. With V trimmed by 5 bases and J by 5 bases, 11 bases remained unmatched. Germline CDR1 MGHRA, CDR2 YSYEKL. The CDR3 here is CASSAVSSGRRTGELFF. Written as DNA, the CDR3 is TGCGCCAGCAGCGCCGTCTCTAGCGGGAGAAGAACCGGGGAGCTGTTTTTT.

This clonotype has ten or more counts. The V call is TRBV27, the J call TRBJ2-7; D is unresolved. The germline V and J ends were trimmed by 6 bases and 4 bases, with 25 bases remaining between them. The CDR3 has 17 residues. From germline, CDR1 is MNHEY and CDR2 SMNVEV (reference sequence). CDR3 in DNA: TGTGCCAGCAGCTCTATTACCCGTTTCGCCGAAGGATACGAGCAGTACTTC. This gives the protein CASSSITRFAEGYEQYF.

About this clonotype: A read error may be the cause here, since a much bigger clone is one base away. The V gene is TRBV19, the J gene TRBJ2-7, with D perhaps TRBD2 (5 bases). CDR1 is LNHDA and CDR2 is SQIVND in the germline V gene (reference sequence). This CDR3 comprises 16 residues. With 10 bases removed from V and 2 bases from J, the gap between germline ends came to 24 bases. In DNA form, the CDR3 reads TGTGCCACCCGTGCGCGGTCCCGCGGGCTAGCCTACGAGCAGTACTTC. Its protein product is CATRARSRGLAYEQYF.

This clonotype came up many times. The chain uses TRBV5-4 and TRBJ2-7, with TRBD1 matching 7 bases. V lost 4 bases, J lost 7 bases, and 11 bases stayed unmatched. Germline-derived CDR1 and CDR2 are SGHNT and YYREEE (reference sequence). The CDR3 is 14 residues long. CDR3 nucleotide sequence: TGTGCCAGCAGCCCTGGGACAGACTTGAATGAGCAGTACTTC. It codes for CASSPGTDLNEQYF. Full variable domain (missing parts from reference TRBV5-4 and TRBJ2-7): ETGVTQSPTHLIKTRGQQVTLRCSSQSGHNTVSWYQQALGQGPQFIFQYYREEENGRGNFPPRFSGLQFPNYSSELNVNALELDDSALYLCASSPGTDLNEQYFGPGTRLTVT.

This clonotype was seen many times. This sequence joins TRBV6-1 and TRBJ2-1; the D gene is possibly TRBD2 (5 bases). Germline V CDR1 and CDR2: MNHNS, SASEGT. V was shortened by 5 bases and J by 5 bases, with 13 bases between the two germline ends. The length of the CDR3 is 14 residues. The CDR3 here is CASSPTWTDNEQFF. In nucleotides, the CDR3 is TGTGCCAGCAGTCCAACATGGACTGACAATGAGCAGTTCTTC.

This clonotype was counted many times. The V and J genes are TRBV19 and TRBJ1-2; D is undetermined. Per the germline V gene, CDR1 is LNHDA and CDR2 is SQIVND (reference sequence). The CDR3 extends over 14 amino acids. V was pared by 7 bases and J by 3 bases, with 15 bases between. The CDR3 nucleotides read TGTGCCAGTACCTACTTTGACCGGGACTATGGCTACACCTTC. It translates to CASTYFDRDYGYTF.

A word on this clonotype: As the CDR3 is not closed by the conserved phenylalanine or tryptophan, this likely results from a read error. V gene TRBV11-1 combines with J gene TRBJ1-1; tentative D call: TRBD1 (5 bases). CDR1 and CDR2 (germline): SGHAT, FQDESV (reference sequence). The V and J ends lost 5 bases and 6 bases respectively, with 7 bases between them. The CDR3 length is 11 residues. The CDR3 DNA follows: TGTGCCAGCAGCCGGGGGGCTGAAGCTTTCCTT. Its protein is CASSRGAEAFL.

There are many counts of this clonotype. The rearrangement uses TRBV19 and TRBJ1-2; D remains ambiguous. This CDR3 comprises 11 residues. Germline V gene sequence: CDR1 LNHDA, CDR2 SQIVND (reference sequence). The ends were cut back, 5 bases at V and 11 bases at J, with 12 bases in the middle. The CDR3, as DNA: TGTGCCAGTAGTCGGACGGCGCGATACACCTTC. Encoded protein: CASSRTARYTF.

This clonotype was counted a single time. Since a much larger clone is just one base distant, this may be a read error. The chain is built from TRBV12-3 or TRBV12-4 and TRBJ2-7; TRBD2 matches at 7 bases. There are 15 residues in the CDR3. Germline trimming cut 1 base from V and 3 bases from J; bases unmatched to any gene: 6. CDR3 amino acids: CASSLGPSGYYEQYF. For the CDR3, the DNA is TGTGCCAGCAGTTTAGGGCCTAGCGGCTACTACGAGCAGTACTTC.

This clonotype was detected once. The junction does not match germline at one end; this may be a read error. The CDR3 is CASILGADYNSPLHF. In nucleotides, the CDR3 is TGTGCCAGCATCTTGGGAGCAGACTATAATTCACCCCTCCACTTT. The chain couples TRBV5-6 to TRBJ1-6; D not resolved. The CDR3 has 15 amino acids. Germline values: CDR1 SGHDT, CDR2 YYEEEE.

A note on this clonotype: One junction end disagrees with the germline gene, perhaps due to a read error. The chain has TRBV5-1 and TRBJ1-1; the match to TRBD1 covers 7 bases. This CDR3 region has 18 residues. Per the germline V gene, CDR1 is SGHRS and CDR2 is YFSETQ. DNA for the CDR3: TGCGCCAGCAGCTTGGCCGCTCCGGGACAGCATATGAACACTGAAACTTTCTTT. It is translated as CASSLAAPGQHMNTETFF.

This clonotype occurred many times. This chain uses TRBV3-1 with TRBJ1-5; D call uncertain. Trimming took 3 bases from V and 7 from J, leaving 10 bases between them. The V gene's germline CDR1 is LGHDT and CDR2 YNNKEL (reference sequence). The length of the CDR3 is 13 residues. The CDR3 here is CASSQQLSQPQHF. The CDR3 DNA reads as TGTGCCAGCAGCCAGCAGTTGTCCCAGCCCCAGCATTTT. The full variable domain, completed using reference TRBV3-1 and TRBJ1-5, is DTAVSQTPKYLVTQMGNDKSIKCEQNLGHDTMYWYKQDSKKFLKIMFSYNNKELIINETVPNRFSPKSPDKAHLNLHINSLELGDSAVYFCASSQQLSQPQHFGDGTRLSIL.

Concerning this clonotype: The junction shows a germline mismatch at one end, possibly a read error. This chain uses TRBV7-2 with TRBJ2-3; D is ambiguous. Germline CDR1 and CDR2: SGHTA and FQGNSA. The CDR3 has 13 residues. The CDR3 bases are TGTGCCAGCAGCTTAGGCGGCACAGATACGAAGTATTTT. As protein: CASSLGGTDTKYF.